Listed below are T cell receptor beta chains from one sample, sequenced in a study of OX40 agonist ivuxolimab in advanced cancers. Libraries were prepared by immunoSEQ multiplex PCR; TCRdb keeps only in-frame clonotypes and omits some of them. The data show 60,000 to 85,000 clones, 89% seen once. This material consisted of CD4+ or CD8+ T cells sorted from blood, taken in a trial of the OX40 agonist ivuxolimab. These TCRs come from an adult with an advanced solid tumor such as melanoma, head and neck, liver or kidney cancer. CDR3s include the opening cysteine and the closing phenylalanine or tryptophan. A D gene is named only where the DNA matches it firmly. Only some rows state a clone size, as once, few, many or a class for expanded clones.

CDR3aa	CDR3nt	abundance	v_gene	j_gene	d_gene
CASSISGLAELWVGELFF	TGTGCCAGTAGTATCAGCGGACTAGCGGAACTATGGGTCGGGGAGCTGTTTTTT	.	TRBV19	TRBJ2-2	TRBD2
CASSLQGLGYEQYF	TGTGCCAGCAGCTTGCAGGGACTAGGGTACGAGCAGTACTTC	.	TRBV7-8	TRBJ2-7	TRBD2
CAWSQHRGVGLRNTEAFF	TGTGCCTGGAGTCAACACAGGGGAGTGGGGCTCAGAAACACTGAAGCTTTCTTT	.	TRBV30	TRBJ1-1	TRBD1
CASSYVDRGQGGYTF	TGTGCCAGCAGTTACGTGGACAGGGGCCAAGGAGGCTACACCTTC	.	TRBV6-5	TRBJ1-2	TRBD1
CASSLSQKNTEAFF	TGTGCCAGCAGTTTATCGCAGAAGAACACTGAAGCTTTCTTT	few	TRBV27	TRBJ1-1	.
CATSQGGTGDYEQYF	TGTGCCACCAGTCAGGGGGGGACAGGCGACTACGAGCAGTACTTC	.	TRBV15	TRBJ2-7	.
CASRVDISNQPQHF	TGTGCCAGCAGGGTGGACATCTCCAATCAGCCCCAGCATTTT	.	TRBV2	TRBJ1-5	.
CASSLAWGQGSDTQYF	TGTGCCAGCAGCTTGGCGTGGGGACAGGGGTCAGATACGCAGTATTTT	.	TRBV5-4	TRBJ2-3	TRBD1
CASSTGQLYTQYF	TGTGCCAGCAGCACGGGACAGCTTTATACGCAGTATTTT	.	TRBV6-6	TRBJ2-3	TRBD1
CASRGGRSYGYTF	TGTGCCAGCAGGGGGGGACGGAGCTATGGCTACACCTTC	.	TRBV6-1	TRBJ1-2	.
CASSVTDFSGNTIYF	TGTGCCAGCAGCGTCACAGATTTCTCTGGAAACACCATATATTTT	.	TRBV7-2	TRBJ1-3	.
CASRAAYGYTF	TGTGCCAGCAGGGCAGCTTATGGCTACACCTTC	.	TRBV2	TRBJ1-2	.
CASSLVARDFYGYTF	TGCGCCAGCAGCTTGGTCGCCAGGGACTTCTATGGCTACACCTTC	once	TRBV5-1	TRBJ1-2	.
CASSLGQNYEQYF	TGTGCCAGCAGCTTGGGCCAGAACTACGAGCAGTACTTC	.	TRBV5-6	TRBJ2-7	.
CASIGTGRTGELFF	TGTGCCAGTATTGGGACAGGGAGGACCGGGGAGCTGTTTTTT	.	TRBV19	TRBJ2-2	TRBD1
CASSESPNNQPQHF	TGTGCCAGCAGTGAAAGTCCGAACAATCAGCCCCAGCATTTT	.	TRBV2	TRBJ1-5	.
CATSGGGLVVGGYTF	TGTGCCACCAGCGGGGGTGGACTGGTCGTAGGTGGCTACACCTTC	.	TRBV15	TRBJ1-2	.
CASSLAGPQETQYF	TGTGCCAGCAGCTTAGCCGGGCCCCAAGAGACCCAGTACTTC	once	TRBV7-2	TRBJ2-5	.
CASSYSKEIEAFF	TGTGCCAGCAGTTACTCGAAGGAGATTGAAGCTTTCTTT	.	TRBV6-6	TRBJ1-1	.
CASSGGGGETQYF	TGTGCCAGCAGTGGAGGGGGTGGAGAGACCCAGTACTTC	.	TRBV2	TRBJ2-5	.
CASSPVGASTDTQYF	TGCGCCAGCAGCCCCGTAGGCGCTAGCACAGATACGCAGTATTTT	.	TRBV4-1	TRBJ2-3	.
CASSLSRTGGTEAFF	TGTGCCAGCAGTTTATCAAGGACAGGGGGAACTGAAGCTTTCTTT	.	TRBV27	TRBJ1-1	TRBD1
CASSEGLGGLHF	TGTGCCAGCAGTGAGGGCCTAGGGGGCCTCCACTTT	.	TRBV2	TRBJ1-6	.
CASSFRGGADTQYF	TGTGCCAGCAGCTTCAGGGGTGGGGCAGATACGCAGTATTTT	.	TRBV5-8	TRBJ2-3	.
CASTPPLGGADEQYF	TGTGCCAGCACTCCGCCTCTGGGGGGGGCGGACGAGCAGTACTTC	.	TRBV5-4	TRBJ2-7	.
CASSLSGTEAFF	TGCGCCAGCAGCTTGTCAGGGACTGAAGCTTTCTTT	.	TRBV5-1	TRBJ1-1	.
CASRSGPLDSYNEQFF	TGTGCCAGCAGGTCCGGGCCACTCGACTCCTACAATGAGCAGTTCTTC	.	TRBV27	TRBJ2-1	.
CASSPRGDGEQYF	TGTGCCAGCTCACCACGGGGGGATGGCGAGCAGTACTTC	once	TRBV18	TRBJ2-7	.
CASSLVSSSYEQYF	TGTGCCAGCAGTTTAGTTTCAAGCTCCTACGAGCAGTACTTC	.	TRBV28	TRBJ2-7	.
CASSPGVVEKLFF	TGCGCCAGCAGCCCGGGGGTGGTAGAAAAACTGTTTTTT	.	TRBV5-1	TRBJ1-4	.
CASSPWQGSYEQYF	TGTGCCAGCAGCCCTTGGCAGGGGTCCTACGAGCAGTACTTC	.	TRBV7-9	TRBJ2-7	.
CASSLGQGPTNEKLFF	TGTGCCAGCAGCTTGGGGCAAGGACCAACTAATGAAAAACTGTTTTTT	.	TRBV7-9	TRBJ1-4	.
CASSKRVYNEQFF	TGTGCCAGCAGCAAACGGGTGTACAATGAGCAGTTCTTC	.	TRBV21-1	TRBJ2-1	.
CASSYLHGQGDTEAFF	TGTGCCAGCAGTTACCTCCACGGACAGGGGGACACTGAAGCTTTCTTT	.	TRBV6-6	TRBJ1-1	TRBD1
CASSLTQVGEAFF	TGTGCCAGCAGCTTGACACAGGTTGGTGAAGCTTTCTTT	.	TRBV5-6	TRBJ1-1	.
CASSSRASGGNTIYF	TGTGCCAGCAGCTCCAGGGCTTCGGGCGGAAACACCATATATTTT	.	TRBV14	TRBJ1-3	.
CASSGTNEKLFF	TGTGCCAGCAGTGGGACTAATGAAAAACTGTTTTTT	.	TRBV28	TRBJ1-4	.
CASSPGGQGEAFF	TGTGCCAGCTCACCAGGGGGACAGGGAGAGGCTTTCTTT	.	TRBV18	TRBJ1-1	TRBD1
CASSIRAENQPQHF	TGTGCCAGTAGTATAAGGGCAGAGAATCAGCCCCAGCATTTT	.	TRBV19	TRBJ1-5	.
CASSGAPQVRDRGADTQYF	TGCGCCAGCAGCGGAGCCCCCCAAGTCCGGGACAGGGGAGCAGATACGCAGTATTTT	.	TRBV4-1	TRBJ2-3	TRBD1
CSVNRDRNTGELFF	TGCAGCGTGAACCGGGACAGGAACACCGGGGAGCTGTTTTTT	.	TRBV29-1	TRBJ2-2	TRBD1
CASSLERPGAGETQYF	TGTGCTAGCAGCTTAGAGCGTCCAGGGGCAGGGGAGACCCAGTACTTC	.	TRBV7-7	TRBJ2-5	.
CASSKTSAGETQYF	TGTGCCAGCAGCAAAACTAGCGCGGGCGAGACCCAGTACTTC	.	TRBV7-9	TRBJ2-5	TRBD2
CASSPILGGRANTEAFF	TGTGCCAGCTCACCAATTTTAGGAGGCAGGGCGAACACTGAAGCTTTCTTT	.	TRBV18	TRBJ1-1	.
CASSSGDKTYEQYF	TGTGCCAGCAGTTCGGGGGACAAGACCTACGAGCAGTACTTC	.	TRBV28	TRBJ2-7	.
CASRLKTGYEQYF	TGTGCCAGCAGGCTCAAGACAGGCTACGAGCAGTACTTC	.	TRBV6-6	TRBJ2-7	.
CASTSLAAPYNEQFF	TGCGCCAGCACCTCTCTAGCGGCACCCTACAATGAGCAGTTCTTC	.	TRBV5-1	TRBJ2-1	TRBD2
CASSTGGVAGETQYF	TGCGCCAGCAGTACGGGAGGAGTAGCGGGAGAGACCCAGTACTTC	.	TRBV5-1	TRBJ2-5	TRBD2
CASSTGQGSGNTIYF	TGTGCCAGCTCAACTGGACAGGGATCAGGAAACACCATATATTTT	.	TRBV18	TRBJ1-3	TRBD1
CASSPATGELFF	TGTGCCAGCAGTCCGGCTACCGGGGAGCTGTTTTTT	.	TRBV6-5	TRBJ2-2	.
CAWSKGNTEAFF	TGTGCCTGGTCAAAGGGGAACACTGAAGCTTTCTTT	.	TRBV30	TRBJ1-1	.
CASSAGGRNEQFF	TGTGCCAGCAGCGCGGGGGGCCGTAATGAGCAGTTCTTC	once	TRBV6-5	TRBJ2-1	TRBD2
CASSLSLRAGGQPQHF	TGTGCCAGCAGTTTAAGTCTTCGGGCGGGGGGTCAGCCCCAGCATTTT	.	TRBV28	TRBJ1-5	.
CASSRQKNTEAFF	TGTGCTAGCAGCCGGCAGAAGAACACTGAAGCTTTCTTT	.	TRBV7-7	TRBJ1-1	.
CASSFLSDTQYF	TGCGCCAGCAGCTTCCTATCAGATACGCAGTATTTT	.	TRBV5-1	TRBJ2-3	.